The source of this TCR beta chain is a study of T cells in Graves' hyperthyroidism and ophthalmopathy. The study's findings and limits: From stable hyperthyroidism, ophthalmopathy was separated by a 13 V-J model. Peripheral blood also featured most of the thyroid clonotypes expanded above 0.001.

Trimming took 2 bases from V and 4 from J, leaving 8 bases between them. CDR3 length: 13 amino acids. Germline CDR1 reads KGHDR; CDR2 reads SFDVKD. This clonotype was picked up a small number of times. What it binds is unknown. Amplification targeted TCR beta CDR3 regions from RNA transcripts. In the first-round RT-PCR of the TCR CDR3, the HTBI primer set was used. One entry per CDR3 protein results from TCRdb running MiXCR on the multiplex PCR reads. The sample holds 550,000 to 800,000 distinct CDR3 sequences, roughly 17% seen once. Across 18 months, stable Graves' hyperthyroidism was marked by no progression to ophthalmopathy.

Sequencing used blood. This receptor was identified in a man in his fifties or sixties with Graves' hyperthyroidism. The chain has TRBV24-1 and TRBJ2-7; D perhaps matches TRBD2 (6 bases). CDR3 coding DNA: TGTGCCACCAGTGATTCCGGGACTTACGAGCAGTACTTC. Translated, it gives CATSDSGTYEQYF.